The rows below give T cell receptor beta chains drawn from one sample of a study of blood T cell repertoires in COVID-19. Generated by immunoSEQ multiplex PCR, the TCRdb table keeps only in-frame clones and is missing some. Of 200,000 or so clones listed, approximately 90% are singletons. The sequenced sample consisted of peripheral blood. The receptor set was obtained from a young man with COVID-19, enrolled during active disease. CDR3s include the opening cysteine and the closing phenylalanine or tryptophan. D genes are given only for firm matches. Clone size is stated in some rows and not others, as once, few, many or a class when expanded.

>TRBV5-4|few|TRBD1|TRBJ1-2
TGTGCCAGCAGCGGAAGGACAGGCGCCGCACTATTAGGATACACCTTC
CASSGRTGAALLGYTF
>TRBV30|NA|NA|TRBJ1-1
TGTGCCTGGAGTCGGAGAACTGAAGCTTTCTTT
CAWSRRTEAFF
>TRBV7-2|NA|TRBD1|TRBJ2-7
TGTGCCAGCAGCTTGACAGGGGGCCTCTCCTACGAGCAGTACTTC
CASSLTGGLSYEQYF
>TRBV14|NA|NA|TRBJ1-3
TGTGCCAGCAGTCGCAGTGGAAACACCATATATTTT
CASSRSGNTIYF
>TRBV28|NA|TRBD1|TRBJ2-7
TGTGCCAGCAGTTTCGGGGACAGGGTATCCGAGCAGTACTTC
CASSFGDRVSEQYF
>TRBV4-1|NA|NA|TRBJ2-1
TGCGCCAGCAGCCAAGTAATCTCCGGCGCGGGGTATTACAATGAGCAGTTCTTC
CASSQVISGAGYYNEQFF
>TRBV25-1|NA|TRBD2|TRBJ2-1
TGTGCCAGCAGTGGGGACCCTTCTAGCGGGGTGGCGGGTAATGAGCAGTTCTTC
CASSGDPSSGVAGNEQFF
>TRBV19|NA|TRBD2|TRBJ2-1
TGTGCCAGTAGGACTAGCGGGAGGGCTAGGAATGAGCAGTTCTTC
CASRTSGRARNEQFF
>TRBV18|NA|TRBD2|TRBJ2-3
TGTGCCAGCTCACCGGAAAGCGGGGGTGAGGATACGCAGTATTTT
CASSPESGGEDTQYF
>TRBV19|NA|NA|TRBJ1-1
TGTGCCAGTAGTATCTCAGGAATGAACACTGAAGCTTTCTTT
CASSISGMNTEAFF
>TRBV5-4|NA|NA|TRBJ2-6
TGTGCCAGCAGCAAAGACAGACGTCAAAGCTCTGGGGCCAACGTCCTGACTTTC
CASSKDRRQSSGANVLTF
>TRBV18|NA|NA|TRBJ2-7
TGTGCCAGCTCACCGGGACAAGGATCAACCTACGAGCAGTACTTC
CASSPGQGSTYEQYF
>TRBV28|NA|TRBD2|TRBJ2-1
TGTGCCAGCAGTACCCGGACTAGCGGGAGGAGATACAATGAGCAGTTCTTC
CASSTRTSGRRYNEQFF
>TRBV5-4|NA|TRBD2|TRBJ2-3
TGTGCCAGCAGCCTCAGTAGCGGGAGGGCCGCAGATACGCAGTATTTT
CASSLSSGRAADTQYF
>TRBV7-3|NA|NA|TRBJ1-1
TGTGCCAGCAGGGGCGGAGGCAACACTGAAGCTTTCTTT
CASRGGGNTEAFF
>TRBV10-3|once|TRBD2|TRBJ2-1
TGTGCCAGCCTAGCGGGAGGAAACCATGAGCAGTTCTTC
CASLAGGNHEQFF